A selection of T cell receptor beta chains follows, all from one sample in a study of T cells in Graves' hyperthyroidism and ophthalmopathy. Each CDR3 protein gets one entry after TCRdb re-called the multiplex PCR reads with MiXCR. The sample comprises some 650,000 distinct CDR3 sequences, roughly 16% of which are singletons, and roughly 3.4% rests with the top ten. Material: blood. The source of these receptors is a woman aged 40-49 years with Graves' ophthalmopathy. Both conserved end residues are part of each CDR3. Fields, in order: J gene, V gene, D gene, clone size, CDR3 protein, CDR3 DNA. A D gene is named only where the DNA matches it firmly. The size of a clone is reported for some rows only, either as once, few or many, or as a class for expanded clones.

>TRBJ2-7|TRBV5-5|-|many
CASSLGVGSGEQYF
TGTGCCAGCAGCTTGGGTGTCGGGAGTGGTGAGCAGTACTTC
>TRBJ1-2|TRBV2|-|many
CASSETESRLSGYTF
TGTGCCAGCAGTGAGACAGAGAGTAGGCTTAGTGGCTACACCTTC
>TRBJ1-5|TRBV28|-|many
CASSLEGRGNQPQHF
TGTGCCAGCAGTTTAGAGGGACGAGGCAATCAGCCCCAGCATTTT
>TRBJ2-5|TRBV2|TRBD2|many
CASGGGAGGTVRTQYF
TGTGCCAGCGGCGGCGGAGCGGGAGGGACAGTTCGGACCCAGTACTTC
>TRBJ2-1|TRBV11-1|-|many
CASSLGWVDEQFF
TGTGCCAGCAGCTTAGGATGGGTTGATGAGCAGTTCTTC
>TRBJ2-3|TRBV7-9|-|many
CASSSPFSKRAITDTQYF
TGTGCCAGCAGCTCGCCCTTCTCTAAGCGGGCTATCACAGATACGCAGTATTTT
>TRBJ2-3|TRBV30|TRBD2|-
CACGFSGLAGTDTQYF
TGTGCCTGTGGTTTCTCAGGACTAGCGGGCACAGATACGCAGTATTTT
>TRBJ2-7|TRBV7-3|-|few
CASSSQPNYEQYF
TGTGCCAGCAGCTCACAGCCGAACTACGAGCAGTACTTC
>TRBJ2-1|TRBV6-1|TRBD1|many
CASTSVDRIYNEQFF
TGTGCCAGCACATCCGTGGACAGGATCTACAATGAGCAGTTCTTC
>TRBJ2-3|TRBV5-6|-|-
CASSLVTGSTDTQYF
TGTGCCAGCAGCTTGGTCACCGGTAGCACAGATACGCAGTATTTT